This T cell receptor (beta chain) was recovered during a study of naive and memory T cell subsets. General observations from the study: Naive repertoires, especially CD8, held a few larger clonotypes, possibly memory cells re-expressing CD45RA.

CDR1 is SGHVS and CDR2 is FQNEAQ in the germline V gene. The CDR3 totals 13 residues. V lost 5 bases and J 5 bases, leaving 10 bases between the germline ends. This clonotype was detected only a few times. Its antigen is as yet unknown. Cells stained for CD3, CD4, CD8, CD45RA, CD27 and viability were sorted into four CD45RA/CD27 subsets. The beta constant-region primer was an equimolar mix of two oligonucleotides covering TRBC1 and TRBC2. Four rounds of PCR amplified the ligated cDNA using nested alpha and beta constant-region primers plus SP2. TCRdb re-called the UMI-ligation and nested PCR reads through MiXCR, storing one row per CDR3 protein. This sample has 150,000 or so distinct CDR3 sequences; roughly 23% occur once, and the top ten carry 0.09% to 0.13%.

The genes are TRBV7-8 and TRBJ2-1; D unclear. The clonotype comes from a human donor in good health. Sequencing input: naive CD4+ T cells from blood. The CDR3 DNA is TGTGCCAGCAGCGCGTGGGTCCACAATGAGCAGTTCTTC. This encodes CASSAWVHNEQFF.